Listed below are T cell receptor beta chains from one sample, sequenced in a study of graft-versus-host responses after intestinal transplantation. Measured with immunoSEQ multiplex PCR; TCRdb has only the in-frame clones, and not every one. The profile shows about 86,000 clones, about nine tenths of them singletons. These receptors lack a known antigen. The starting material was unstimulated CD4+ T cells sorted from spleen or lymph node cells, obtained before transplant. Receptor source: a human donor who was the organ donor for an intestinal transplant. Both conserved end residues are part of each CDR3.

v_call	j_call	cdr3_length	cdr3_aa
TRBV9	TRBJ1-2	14	CASSGGQGWYGYTF
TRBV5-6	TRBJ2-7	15	CASSLLGTGGYEQYF
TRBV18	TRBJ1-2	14	CASSPPTVNYGYTF
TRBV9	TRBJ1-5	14	CASSVAGIGQPQHF
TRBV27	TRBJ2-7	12	CASSLTGREQYF
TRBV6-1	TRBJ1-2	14	CASLRQGGTRGYTF
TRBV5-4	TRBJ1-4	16	CASSRQGAPTNEKLFF
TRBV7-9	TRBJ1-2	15	CASSFGGGASHGYTF
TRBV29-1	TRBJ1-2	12	CSVPGLNYGYTF
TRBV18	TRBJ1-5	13	CASSPRGDWPQHF
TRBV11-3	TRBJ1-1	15	CASSLAGQGPPEAFF
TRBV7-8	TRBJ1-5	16	CASSLGAGGPNQPQHF
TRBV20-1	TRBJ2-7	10	CSASPYEQYF
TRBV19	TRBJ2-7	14	CASSRAGNSYEQYF
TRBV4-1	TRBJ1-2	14	CASSLRQGYGGYTF
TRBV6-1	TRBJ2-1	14	CASSEAPRYNEQFF
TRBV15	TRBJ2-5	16	CATSRLAGGRVETQYF
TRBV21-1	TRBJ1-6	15	CASSPPGGGNSPLHF
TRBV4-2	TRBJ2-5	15	CASSQDGQPQETQYF
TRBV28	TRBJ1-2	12	CASSPPGGGYTF
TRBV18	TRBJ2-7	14	CASSPRQGAYEQYF
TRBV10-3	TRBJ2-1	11	CAISDQGPQFF
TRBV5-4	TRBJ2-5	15	CASSLVSGSTQTQYF